Below are 9 T cell receptor beta chains sequenced from a single sample in a study of technical replicates of blood from several donors. Measured with immunoSEQ multiplex PCR; TCRdb has only the in-frame clones, and not every one. The table has tens of thousands of clones, 90% to 97% seen once. Input material: T cells isolated from PBMCs. The receptors come from a human donor in good health.

There are a few counts of this clone. One end of the junction is discordant with germline, which a read error may explain. The chain links TRBV7-6 to TRBJ2-1, with 9 bases that match TRBD2. In germline, CDR1 is SGHVS, CDR2 FNYEAQ. This CDR3 is 13 amino acids long. The chain's CDR3 is CASSLAGDGEQFF. The CDR3 DNA follows: TGTGCCAGCAGTTTAGCGGGAGACGGTGAGCAGTTCTTC.

This chain connects TRBV9 to TRBJ1-2; TRBD1 aligns across 8 bases. The CDR3 has 15 residues. V trimming: 3 bases; J trimming: 0 bases; junction bases outside the gene matches: 4. Germline values: CDR1 SGDLS, CDR2 YYNGEE. CDR3 residues: CASSESGGPNYGYTF. Written as DNA, the CDR3 is TGTGCCAGCAGCGAATCAGGGGGCCCTAACTATGGCTACACCTTC. The whole variable domain, filled in from reference TRBV9 and TRBJ1-2, reads DSGVTQTPKHLITATGQRVTLRCSPRSGDLSVYWYQQSLDQGLQFLIQYYNGEERAKGNILERFSAQQFPDLHSELNLSSLELGDSALYFCASSESGGPNYGYTFGSGTRLTVV.

The chain has TRBV28 and TRBJ2-7, with D maybe TRBD2 (5 bases). The germline gives CDR1 MDHEN, CDR2 SYDVKM. V dropped 5 bases and J dropped 5 bases, with 10 bases sitting between them. This CDR3 has 12 amino acids. The CDR3 sequence is CASSRGSDEQYF. The CDR3 region has the DNA TGTGCCAGCAGTCGGGGATCGGACGAGCAGTACTTC.

The chain carries TRBV7-2 and TRBJ2-2, with 7 bases that match TRBD2. With 1 base clipped from V and 3 bases from J, the junction kept 2 bases outside the gene matches. Germline CDR1 and CDR2: SGHTA and FQGNSA. CDR3 length equals 15 residues. The CDR3 reads CASSLGLAYTGELFF. The CDR3 region has the DNA TGTGCCAGCAGCTTAGGACTAGCTTACACCGGGGAGCTGTTTTTT.

This chain joins TRBV27 and TRBJ1-1, with 7 nucleotides matching TRBD1. CDR1 and CDR2 from the germline V gene are MNHEY and SMNVEV (reference sequence). This CDR3 region has 12 residues. J lost 7 bases, V lost 6 bases, and 5 bases had no gene match. This CDR3 reads CASSLRQGEAFF. As DNA, the CDR3 is TGTGCCAGCAGCCTTCGACAGGGTGAAGCTTTCTTT.

The V gene is TRBV7-8, the J gene TRBJ1-1; D is possibly TRBD1 (6 bases). The CDR3 is made up of 17 amino acids. V was pared by 5 bases and J by 0 bases, with 19 bases between. Germline lookup yields CDR1 SGHVS and CDR2 FQNEAQ. CDR3 in amino acids: CASSVLPGHRMNTEAFF. The DNA for the CDR3 is TGTGCCAGCAGCGTCTTACCGGGACACCGCATGAACACTGAAGCTTTCTTT.

The V and J genes are TRBV5-1 and TRBJ2-6; weak D call: TRBD1 (5 bases). CDR3 size: 17 residues. The germline V and J ends were trimmed by 4 bases and 2 bases, with 16 bases remaining between them. Germline CDR1 and CDR2: SGHRS and YFSETQ. The CDR3 DNA follows: TGCGCCAGCAGCGGACCGCAGGGTTTAACTGGGGCCAACGTCCTGACTTTC. Residues: CASSGPQGLTGANVLTF. Filled out from reference TRBV5-1 and TRBJ2-6, the complete variable domain reads KAGVTQTPRYLIKTRGQQVTLSCSPISGHRSVSWYQQTPGQGLQFLFEYFSETQRNKGNFPGRFSGRQFSNSRSEMNVSTLELGDSALYLCASSGPQGLTGANVLTFGAGSRLTVL.

The gene calls are TRBV6-6 and TRBJ2-3, with 11 nucleotides matching TRBD2. Germline CDR1 MNHNY, CDR2 SVGAGI (reference sequence). Unmatched junction bases numbered 4, after V lost 7 bases and J lost 1 base. The CDR3 contains 15 residues. The CDR3 DNA follows: TGTGCCAGCACTCAGACTAGCGGGGGCACAGATACGCAGTATTTT. Translation: CASTQTSGGTDTQYF.

This rearrangement joins TRBV4-3 to TRBJ2-6; 9 bases align to TRBD1. CDR1 and CDR2 (germline): LGHNA, YSLEER. This CDR3 spans 17 amino acids. The junction had 6 bases not matched to a gene; V was cut back by 2 bases and J by 4 bases. The CDR3 region is CASSQRDREAGANVLTF. DNA for the CDR3: TGCGCCAGCAGCCAACGGGACAGGGAGGCCGGGGCCAACGTCCTGACTTTC.